The 17 T cell receptor beta chains below were found in one sample sequenced in a study of shared clonotypes between healthy human individuals. The repertoire was sequenced with immunoSEQ multiplex PCR; TCRdb's copy has only in-frame clones and lacks some. This table holds 650,000 to 800,000 clones, 55% to 75% found once. The material sequenced was memory CD4+ T cells sorted from blood. As for subset: CD45RA-negative fraction. The receptors were sampled from a woman under 40 in good health.

This chain's CDR3 is CASSSHSGRSTDTQYF. CDR3 bases: TGTGCCAGCAGCTCCCATAGCGGGAGGAGCACAGATACGCAGTATTTT. The chain uses TRBV11-1 and TRBJ2-3; 10 bases agree with TRBD2. Germline CDR1 is SGHAT and CDR2 is FQDESV (reference sequence). The CDR3 has 16 amino acids. V was clipped by 4 bases and J by 0 bases; unmatched bases: 4.

The DNA for the CDR3 is TGTGCCAGCAGCTTGGGACTAGCGGGAGACGGTACGCAGTATTTT. Translation gives CASSLGLAGDGTQYF. This chain uses TRBV5-5 with TRBJ2-3, with 12 bases matching TRBD2. The germline V gene encodes CDR1 SGHKS and CDR2 YYEKEE (reference sequence). The junction had 4 bases not matched to a gene; V was cut back by 0 bases and J by 8 bases. This CDR3 has 15 amino acids.

The chain employs TRBV18 and TRBJ1-5; weak D call: TRBD1 (6 bases). V shed 3 bases and J shed 8 bases, with 11 bases lying between them. Germline values: CDR1 KGHSH, CDR2 LQKENI. CDR3 length: 13 residues. CDR3 sequence: CASSPRGKEPQHF. As DNA, the CDR3 is TGTGCCAGCTCACCCAGGGGTAAGGAGCCCCAGCATTTT.

This chain connects TRBV6-1 to TRBJ1-1, with TRBD1 matching 7 bases. Per germline, CDR1 MNHNS and CDR2 SASEGT. Trimming removed 6 bases from V and 4 bases from J; junction bases left unmatched: 5. This CDR3 is built from 13 residues. CDR3 DNA: TGTGCCAGCAGGACAGGGAGGGCCACTGAAGCTTTCTTT. Translating it yields CASRTGRATEAFF.

In nucleotides, the CDR3 is TGTGCCACCGCCAGGGCGGGGGTCAATGAGCAGTTCTTC. Amino acid sequence: CATARAGVNEQFF. V and J are TRBV6-5 and TRBJ2-1; 7 bases fit TRBD2. The V gene's germline CDR1 is MNHEY and CDR2 SVGAGI. This CDR3 spans 13 amino acids. V trimming: 10 bases; J trimming: 6 bases; junction bases outside the gene matches: 9.

Turning to this clone: Other DNA sequences in this specimen translate into the identical CDR3. The J gene is TRBJ2-7, the V gene TRBV7-3, with 9 nucleotides matching TRBD1. V lost 6 bases, J lost 0 bases, and 3 bases stayed unmatched. Germline CDR1 SGHTA, CDR2 FQGTGA. The CDR3 has 14 amino acids. CDR3 sequence reads: CASSRQGGSYEQYF. The CDR3 nucleotides are TGTGCCAGCAGTCGACAGGGGGGCTCCTACGAGCAGTACTTC.

This rearrangement joins TRBV30 to TRBJ2-3; no definite D call. There are 12 residues in the CDR3. Germline V gene sequence: CDR1 GTSNPN, CDR2 SVGIG (reference sequence). Trimming left V 0 bases short and J 6 bases short, with 7 bases between. CDR3 sequence reads: CAWSVLGDTQYF. The DNA for the CDR3 is TGTGCCTGGAGTGTATTGGGGGATACGCAGTATTTT.

This chain connects TRBV25-1 to TRBJ2-5; tentatively, D is TRBD1 (6 bases). Trimming took 4 bases from V and 4 from J, leaving 19 bases between them. CDR3 length equals 16 residues. Germline assignment: CDR1 MGHDK and CDR2 SYGVNS. CDR3 residues: CASSGGSGEGGETQYF. The CDR3 nucleotides read TGTGCCAGCAGTGGGGGCTCCGGGGAAGGGGGAGAGACCCAGTACTTC. Full variable domain (outside the CDR3, taken from reference TRBV25-1 and TRBJ2-5): EADIYQTPRYLVIGTGKKITLECSQTMGHDKMYWYQQDPGMELHLIHYSYGVNSTEKGDLSSESTVSRIRTEHFPLTLESARPSHTSQYLCASSGGSGEGGETQYFGPGTRLLVL.

This clone was counted a single time. This sequence joins TRBV6-1 and TRBJ2-7, with 7 bases aligning to TRBD1. Trimming removed 6 bases from V and 3 bases from J; junction bases left unmatched: 8. Germline V CDR1 and CDR2: MNHNS, SASEGT. CDR3 length equals 14 residues. CDR3 DNA sequence: TGTGCCAGCAGAAATACACAGGGGATCTACGAGCAGTACTTC. Protein: CASRNTQGIYEQYF.

This clone was recorded at least ten times. The V gene is TRBV2, the J gene TRBJ2-1, with D possibly matching TRBD2 (5 bases). The germline V gene has CDR1 SNHLY and CDR2 FYNNEI. This CDR3 is built from 14 residues. V was cut by 3 bases and J by 9 bases, with 15 bases left in between. CDR3 bases: TGTGCCAGCAGTGACCTCTTCGGGAAGGGTGAGCAGTTCTTC. It encodes CASSDLFGKGEQFF. The full variable domain, completed using reference TRBV2 and TRBJ2-1, is EPEVTQTPSHQVTQMGQEVILRCVPISNHLYFYWYRQILGQKVEFLVSFYNNEISEKSEIFDDQFSVERPDGSNFTLKIRSTKLEDSAMYFCASSDLFGKGEQFFGPGTRLTVL.

This clone was counted only a few times. This sequence joins TRBV7-8 and TRBJ2-2, with D tentatively TRBD1 (7 bases). The CDR3 has 14 residues. Per germline, CDR1 SGHVS and CDR2 FQNEAQ. Trimming left V 3 bases short and J 4 bases short, with 9 bases between. The CDR3 reads CASSFQGGTGELFF. CDR3 nucleotides: TGTGCCAGCAGCTTCCAGGGGGGCACCGGGGAGCTGTTTTTT.

In regard to this clone: At one boundary the junction diverges from the germline segment, which might be a read error. CDR3 amino acids: CASSSVRGRESLRF. CDR3 sequence (DNA): TGTGCCAGCAGCTCCGTAAGGGGTAGGGAGTCGCTTCGCTTT. The chain couples TRBV11-2 to TRBJ1-1; weak D call: TRBD1 (5 bases). This CDR3 is built from 14 residues. Germline CDR1 reads SGHAT; CDR2 reads FQNNGV.

On this clone: A much more abundant neighbour one base away suggests this may be a read error. This chain connects TRBV28 to TRBJ1-4, with D possibly TRBD1 on 5 matching bases. This CDR3 spans 12 amino acids. The germline V gene encodes CDR1 MDHEN and CDR2 SYDVKM. The CDR3 DNA follows: TGTGCCGGCAGTCTTCAGGGTGAAAAACTGTTTTTT. It is translated as CAGSLQGEKLFF.

This rearrangement joins TRBV5-1 to TRBJ1-4; D call uncertain. CDR3 length: 15 residues. V was cut by 2 bases and J by 6 bases, with 14 bases left in between. Germline CDR1 SGHRS, CDR2 YFSETQ. The CDR3 reads CASSFRQPGDEKLFF. The CDR3, as DNA: TGCGCCAGCAGCTTCAGACAACCCGGGGATGAAAAACTGTTTTTT.

This clone has a single count. The genes are TRBV18 and TRBJ1-2; no definite D call. The germline V gene encodes CDR1 KGHSH and CDR2 LQKENI. This CDR3 region has 14 residues. Trimming left V 0 bases short and J 7 bases short, with 12 bases between. CDR3: CASSPPGRKGGYTF. CDR3 bases: TGTGCCAGCTCACCACCGGGTCGGAAGGGTGGCTACACCTTC. The whole variable domain, filled in from reference TRBV18 and TRBJ1-2, reads NAGVMQNPRHLVRRRGQEARLRCSPMKGHSHVYWYRQLPEEGLKFMVYLQKENIIDESGMPKERFSAEFPKEGPSILRIQQVVRGDSAAYFCASSPPGRKGGYTFGSGTRLTVV.

V is TRBV14 and J is TRBJ1-2; D gene ambiguous. CDR3 size: 14 residues. The germline V gene has CDR1 SGHDN and CDR2 FVKESK. V lost 2 bases, J lost 2 bases, and 9 bases lay in between. The CDR3 bases are TGTGCCAGCAGCCAAATATGGCAGAACTATGGCTACACCTTC. Its protein is CASSQIWQNYGYTF.

CDR3 protein: CASSLDQGAVTEAFF. The CDR3 DNA reads as TGTGCCAGCAGTTTAGATCAGGGGGCAGTCACTGAAGCTTTCTTT. The chain links TRBV27 to TRBJ1-1, with 8 bases lining up with TRBD1. Losses at the gene ends were 2 bases for V and 4 bases for J; bases not matched to a gene: 6. The CDR3 has 15 residues. Germline CDR1 is MNHEY and CDR2 is SMNVEV (reference sequence).